Shown below are 7 T cell receptor beta chains from a single sample sequenced in a study of T cell responses to AZD1222 COVID-19 vaccine. Sequenced by immunoSEQ multiplex PCR; TCRdb stores in-frame clones only, minus some. There are tens of thousands of clones in the sample; 87% occur only once, and around 1.5% lies in the top ten. The sample here was peripheral blood, taken on day 0 of AZD1222 vaccination. The receptors shown here come from an adult in good health.

The chain couples TRBV2 to TRBJ1-2; D might be TRBD1 (6 bases). Trimming removed 0 bases from V and 7 bases from J, with 15 bases in between. Germline assignment: CDR1 SNHLY and CDR2 FYNNEI. There are 15 residues in the CDR3. CDR3 bases: TGTGCCAGCAGTGAAGCGATTCGGGGGGCGGGTGGCTACACCTTC. Translated, it gives CASSEAIRGAGGYTF.

This chain links TRBV6-5 with TRBJ2-3; either TRBD1 or TRBD2 may fit D (5 bases each). V was clipped by 6 bases and J by 1 base, with 14 bases between them. Germline CDR1 MNHEY, CDR2 SVGAGI. The CDR3 is 15 amino acids. CDR3 loop: CASRRVGVGTDTQYF. CDR3 DNA sequence: TGTGCCAGCAGGAGGGTGGGGGTCGGCACAGATACGCAGTATTTT.

V gene TRBV4-3 combines with J gene TRBJ2-7, with TRBD2 matching 10 bases. This CDR3 has 15 residues. The junction had 6 bases not matched to a gene; V was cut back by 5 bases and J by 2 bases. Per the germline V gene, CDR1 is LGHNA and CDR2 is YSLEER. In DNA form, the CDR3 reads TGCGCCAGCAGCAGGGTAGCGGGAGGCACCTACGAGCAGTACTTC. As protein: CASSRVAGGTYEQYF.

The chain links TRBV7-8 to TRBJ2-7; a weak D match, TRBD1 (7 bases). The germline V and J ends were trimmed by 5 bases and 1 base, with 15 bases remaining between them. Germline loops: CDR1 SGHVS, CDR2 FQNEAQ. The CDR3 is 15 residues long. CDR3 bases: TGTGCCAGCAGCCTAAAGACAGGGAGGTCCTACGAGCAGTACTTC. Amino acids: CASSLKTGRSYEQYF.

The rearrangement links TRBV19 to TRBJ2-2; D might be TRBD1 or TRBD2, each matching 6 bases. Trimming left V 4 bases short and J 5 bases short, with 14 bases between. This CDR3 comprises 15 residues. Germline V lookup: CDR1 LNHDA, CDR2 SQIVND (reference sequence). The CDR3 coding sequence is TGTGCCAGTAGTAGACTAGACAGGCCTACCGGGGAGCTGTTTTTT. Amino acid sequence: CASSRLDRPTGELFF.

The V gene is TRBV13, the J gene TRBJ2-2; D not certain. Germline V gives CDR1 PRHDT, CDR2 FYEKMQ (reference sequence). The CDR3 extends over 13 amino acids. V lost 8 bases to trimming and J lost 0 bases, with 7 bases between them. Here the CDR3 DNA reads TGTGCCAGCGGGCCGGCGAACACCGGGGAGCTGTTTTTT. It translates to CASGPANTGELFF. Supplemented by reference TRBV13 and TRBJ2-2, the full variable domain reads AAGVIQSPRHLIKEKRETATLKCYPIPRHDTVYWYQQGPGQDPQFLISFYEKMQSDKGSIPDRFSAQQFSDYHSELNMSSLELGDSALYFCASGPANTGELFFGEGSRLTVL.

J is TRBJ2-1 and V is TRBV6-5; D ambiguous. Trimming pared 5 bases from V and 9 bases from J, leaving 20 bases between. Germline CDR1 is MNHEY and CDR2 is SVGAGI. There are 15 residues in the CDR3. CDR3: CASSPSGLDVGEQFF. The CDR3 DNA reads as TGTGCCAGCAGTCCCAGTGGGTTAGACGTCGGTGAGCAGTTCTTC.